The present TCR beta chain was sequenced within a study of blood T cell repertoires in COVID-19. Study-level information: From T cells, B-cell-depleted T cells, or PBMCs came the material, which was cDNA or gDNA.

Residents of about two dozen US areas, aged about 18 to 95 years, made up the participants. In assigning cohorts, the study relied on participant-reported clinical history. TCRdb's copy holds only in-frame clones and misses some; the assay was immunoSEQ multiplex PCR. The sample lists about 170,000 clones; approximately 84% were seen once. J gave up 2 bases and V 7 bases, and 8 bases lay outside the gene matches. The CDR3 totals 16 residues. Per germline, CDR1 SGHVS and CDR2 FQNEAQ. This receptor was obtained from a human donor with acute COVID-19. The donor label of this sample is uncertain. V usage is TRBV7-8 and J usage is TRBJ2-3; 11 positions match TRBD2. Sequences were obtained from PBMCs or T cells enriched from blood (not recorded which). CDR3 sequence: CASTPLLAGDTDTQYF. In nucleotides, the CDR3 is TGTGCCAGCACCCCTCTACTAGCGGGGGACACAGATACGCAGTATTTT.